These T cell receptor beta chains were read from a single sample in a study of T cell responses to AZD1222 COVID-19 vaccine. Assay used: immunoSEQ multiplex PCR; TCRdb lists only in-frame clones, some missing. Of roughly 150,000 clones listed, more than 85% are singletons. This specimen consisted of peripheral blood, obtained 28 days after the second AZD1222 dose. Source of these receptors: an adult who received the AZD1222 COVID-19 vaccine. CDR3s leave out the opening cysteine and the closing phenylalanine or tryptophan. Fields, in order: J gene, V gene, CDR3 protein.

TRBJ1-1 TRBV4-1 ASSQAGTEAF
TRBJ2-7 TRBV2 ASMNPAAGGEQY
TRBJ2-3 TRBV7-9 ASSSSGRVYTDTQY
TRBJ2-2 TRBV29-1 SGGGGPNTGELF
TRBJ2-7 TRBV12-3/TRBV12-4 ASSLPQGEQY
TRBJ1-4 TRBV18 ASSHLGELNEKLF
TRBJ1-6 TRBV7-2 ASSLAPESPLH
TRBJ2-2 TRBV5-4 ASSLLQGNTGELF
TRBJ1-4 TRBV9 ASSAEGRHNEKLF
TRBJ2-7 TRBV10-1 ASSASALGGGEQY
TRBJ2-1 TRBV14 ASSQDPERSSF
TRBJ1-1 TRBV7-9 ASSWGQLNTEAF
TRBJ2-7 TRBV29-1 SARLADPYEQY
TRBJ2-3 TRBV2 ASVLNKGIDTQY
TRBJ2-7 TRBV6-5 ASSFRTGTYSYEQY
TRBJ1-3 TRBV29-1 SVEKFRDSGNTIY
TRBJ2-7 TRBV6-6 ASGREGSYEQY
TRBJ1-1 TRBV5-1 ASSVKYDTEAF
TRBJ1-5 TRBV19 ASRGDRLEWRPQH
TRBJ2-1 TRBV25-1 ASRLTGGAVLF
TRBJ2-3 TRBV7-9 ASSFAGGTDTQY
TRBJ1-2 TRBV5-1 ASRLGGANYGYT
TRBJ1-2 TRBV7-9 ASSSGPVGNYGYT
TRBJ1-1 TRBV10-3 AISEQRHTGVRAF
TRBJ2-3 TRBV11-3 ASSASGTGSTDTQY
TRBJ2-7 TRBV5-1 ASSFDLGEQY
TRBJ1-5 TRBV28 ASSLFGQPQH
TRBJ1-1 TRBV9 ASSVGKIGVQTEAF
TRBJ2-2 TRBV6-4 ASSEGTGNTGELF
TRBJ1-2 TRBV5-6 ASSPPGTVIYGYT
TRBJ2-7 TRBV3-1/TRBV3-2 ASTATEQY
TRBJ2-1 TRBV6-4 ASSDPAGGQF
TRBJ1-4 TRBV27 ASSLTGRGGTNEKLF
TRBJ2-7 TRBV7-2 ASSLGLAINEQY
TRBJ2-2 TRBV7-2 ASRGTDTGELF
TRBJ1-1 TRBV7-3 ASSLTRSDTEAF
TRBJ2-5 TRBV19 ASSIGLAGRQETQY
TRBJ1-5 TRBV7-9 ASSGQGMSNQPQH
TRBJ2-1 TRBV7-9 ASGTVFSNEQF
TRBJ1-3 TRBV6-2/TRBV6-3 ASSYSFRSGNTIY
TRBJ2-7 TRBV5-1 ASSLVSRARSYEQY
TRBJ1-1 TRBV5-1 ASSLGATENTEAF
TRBJ1-2 TRBV4-2 ASSPRPEGTGGPSGGYT
TRBJ2-7 TRBV27 ASSTTGFYEQY
TRBJ2-7 TRBV6-2/TRBV6-3 ASSYSPYEQY
TRBJ2-2 TRBV7-7 ASSLLLHPNTGELF
TRBJ1-1 TRBV28 ASSFLDRSHNTEAF
TRBJ2-3 TRBV15 ATSRDGTGSY
TRBJ2-1 TRBV19 ASSIRSGTSGRANEQF
TRBJ1-1 TRBV29-1 SVPGEAF
TRBJ2-1 TRBV7-9 ASIPKGDREQF
TRBJ2-2 TRBV3-1/TRBV3-2 ASSQGPGTSGPTGELF
TRBJ1-3 TRBV9 ASARGSGNTIY
TRBJ2-3 TRBV4-2 ASSQDRRFYTQY
TRBJ2-7 TRBV7-9 ASSSQTGQSSYEQY
TRBJ2-7 TRBV6-4 ASSDSSTGEGQSYEQY
TRBJ1-4 TRBV5-1 ASSLEGVGEKLF
TRBJ1-6 TRBV7-6 ASSFDGQGENSPLH
TRBJ2-4 TRBV3-1/TRBV3-2 ASSHYRGIQY